This T cell receptor beta chain was obtained from a study of blood T cells in healthy people across ages. Points from the study as a whole: A greater number of naive CD4+ cells and higher diversity distinguished long-lived donors from aged donors.

It was with a sample-barcoded 5' primer and a J-beta primer mix that a second PCR of roughly 6 to 11 cycles was run. TCRdb reprocessed the 5' RACE reads via MiXCR and lists one record per CDR3 protein. This sample has approximately 1.5 million distinct CDR3 sequences, with roughly two fifths found just once. Caucasian, healthy and from Russia, the donors were aged between about 6 and 90. The authors isolated at least 6 million PBMCs per sample. Germline CDR1 is DFQATT and CDR2 is SNEGSKA (reference sequence). Trimming took 4 bases from V and 0 from J, leaving 7 bases between them. The CDR3 spans 12 residues. This clonotype was seen more than once but under ten times. Its antigen is unknown.

The sample comprised blood. The source is a woman aged 18-29 years in good health. The J gene is TRBJ2-7, the V gene TRBV20-1; the D gene is possibly TRBD1 (5 bases). The CDR3 spells CSAKGNSYEQYF. The CDR3, as DNA: TGCAGTGCTAAGGGGAACTCCTACGAGCAGTACTTC.